Listed here is a single TCR beta chain. Its antigen is unknown. Base qualities are not at hand, and no much larger clone is one base apart. Donors were 39 systemically healthy Caucasian individuals from Russia aged about 6 to 100 years. Ten milliliters of peripheral blood were drawn from each donor into EDTA-treated Vacutainer tubes. PBMCs were isolated by Ficoll-Paque density-gradient centrifugation, with at least 6 million obtained per sample. Total RNA, at least 6 micrograms per sample, was extracted from PBMCs with Trizol reagent. The percentages of naive CD45RAhigh/CD27high T cells were determined by flow cytometry on a PBMC aliquot from every donor. Library method: 5' RACE. A second roughly 6 to 11 cycle PCR used a sample-barcoded 5' primer and a J-beta primer mix. A unique molecular identifier was introduced onto each TCR beta cDNA molecule by a template-switch 5' adaptor carrying 12 random nucleotides. Each sample yielded at least 3 million CDR3-containing paired-end reads. First-strand cDNA synthesis was performed from all RNA using the Mint cDNA synthesis kit, with priming by a TRBC-specific oligonucleotide. Following uracil-DNA glycosylase treatment, all cDNA underwent a first 18-cycle PCR with the universal primers M1SS and BC2_uni_R. For the original study's pipeline: Each sample was normalized by randomly selecting 1 million high-quality reads, each carrying a distinct molecular identifier. Reads sharing molecular identifiers were discarded rather than binned into consensus sequences. CDR3 identification, clonotype clustering and error correction used MiTCR with a Q25 quality threshold and the strictest error-elimination algorithm. Lower-bound total TCR beta diversity was estimated with a nonparametric unseen species model using Euler transformation. TCRdb handled the public reads itself, with Q25 trimming in fastp and clone calling in MiXCR, and kept productive beta chains. Entries that share a CDR3 protein sequence are merged under the most common genes and DNA. The V and J calls reflect TCRdb's pipeline rather than the authors' work. For this sample the table gives fewer than 2 million distinct CDR3 sequences, of which about 39% were detected only once. The ten largest account for 23% of the sample.

The sample belongs to a study of blood T cells in healthy people across ages (dated by TCRdb to the mid-2010s). With regard to the full study: In model experiments, template switching captured roughly one uniquely barcoded TCR beta cDNA molecule for every two T cells. Using deep sequencing normalized with unique cDNA molecular identifiers, the study measured how TCR beta repertoire diversity changes with age. Four age groups were formed from the donors: young (average around 15 years), middle-aged (less than 40), aged (around 62) and long-lived (82). To avoid experimental bias, donors of different ages were randomly spread across the sequencing lanes. The study analyzed two additional independent replicas of 1 million unique cDNA reads from the same blood draw for two donors, one aged 18 to 30 and one aged 80 or older.

Overall results and qualifications from the work: There was a strong correlation between observed TCR beta diversity and the percentage of naive T cells measured by flow cytometry. Total diversity estimates from one million sequenced T cells were considered lower bounds and underestimates. Observed TCR beta diversity per million T cells fell roughly linearly with age, and a significant reduction was already apparent by age approximately 40. Bulk unsorted PBMC profiling prevented conclusive comparison of naive and antigen-experienced compartments. Donor CMV infection status was unknown, potentially confounding age-related changes in expanded clonotypes. Compared with the aged group, the long-lived group had more naive CD4+ T cells, fewer expanded clones and increased TCR diversity, suggesting age selection.

From its cysteine to its phenylalanine, the CDR3 spans 14 amino acids. Only the CDR3 part of the read is kept: 42 bases, read in frame from the first base. Looking up the germline V gene yields CDR1 SGHRS and CDR2 YFSETQ. V sheds 0 bases and J sheds 5 bases, leaving 9 bases between their ends. Sequenced material: blood. The sequence is built from TRBV5-1 and TRBJ2-1; the D gene is not confidently resolved. The sequence was obtained from a human donor in good health. The DNA reads TGCGCCAGCAGCTTGGAGATTGGCAACAATGAGCAGTTCTTC. The resulting protein is CASSLEIGNNEQFF.